This T cell receptor beta chain appears in the sequencing data of a study of T cell responses to AZD1222 COVID-19 vaccine (dated by TCRdb to about 2021). In the study overall: TCR sequencing covered more than 230 trial participants: 200 to 220 given two doses of AZD1222 and approximately 26 given two doses of MenACWY control vaccine. Trial participants were enrolled by age into 18-55, 56-69 and 70-plus year subgroups, with roughly 150, 30 and 60 TCR-sequenced participants respectively. Paper-wide results and their limitations: The whole spike protein was spanned by vaccine-associated CD4 TCRs, and dominant responses were seen in regions 160-218 and 743-854. Most participants were white British and females outnumbered males, and the authors suggested that clonal diversity may have been underestimated. Conclusions about previously exposed vaccinees are limited because only 6 or 7 AZD1222 recipients were SARS-CoV-2 seropositive at baseline. Because no samples from the day 14 peak response were available, repertoires could be characterized only after the peak T cell response. Reportedly, almost half of the unique spike-specific TCRs recognized epitopes lying outside the regions that are mutated in the B.1.351 and B.1.1.7 variants. After two AZD1222 doses, spike-specific TCR breadth and depth were significantly higher than at day 0 and than in MenACWY recipients. The 56-69-year group was small, and its depth increase did not reach significance, likely because of low power.

This specimen's time point label, per the study, means: sample from adult after SARS-CoV-2 infection, after symptom onset. A couple of convalescent COVID-19 patients, sampled after symptom onset from adults with prior SARS-CoV-2 infection, were also TCR-sequenced for comparison. For this clone: Its specific antigen is unknown. Per-nucleotide qualities are absent, and no much larger clonotype sits a single base away.

The CDR3 regions of human TCRbeta chains were analyzed by immunosequencing. The paper's processing steps were these. Repertoire TCRs were checked for matches against a reference library of SARS-CoV-2-specific TCRs that had been generated using the MIRA antigen-specificity platform. Breadth was defined as the fraction of unique TCRs that were SARS-CoV-2-associated. Depth was defined as the fraction of total T cells that were SARS-CoV-2-associated. Using the MIRA data, each spike-specific TCR was mapped to the spike region that the TCR reacts to and placed in a CD4 or CD8 class. Log10-transformed breadth and depth values were compared by one-way ANOVA with Sidak's multiple comparisons tests. The table comes from immuneACCESS by way of TCRdb, which keeps in-frame sequences with V and J called. Part of the clones is missing from these tables; in studies checked, under half for an unresolved V gene and the rest for unknown reasons. V and J calls plus clone size are reproduced from that table; the DNA served to infer D and trimming. The sample profile shows 110,000 to 150,000 clones; 85% to 95% of them were found once. The ten largest clones add up to 10% to 15% of the sample.

V loses 0 bases of germline sequence and J loses 5 bases, and the interval between the two ends is 15 bases. The CDR3 goes from the cysteine to the phenylalanine over 15 residues. Just CDR3 DNA is preserved here, 45 bases in frame from base 1. Per the germline V gene, SGHRS is the CDR1 and YFSETQ is the CDR2. The sequence was collected from an adult who had recovered from COVID-19. The sequence is built from TRBV5-1 and TRBJ2-7, and TRBD2 may be the D gene, going by 6 matching bases. Sequenced material: peripheral blood, taken after recovery from COVID-19. The bases are TGCGCCAGCAGCTTGGGCTTTGGAGGGCTCGACGAGCAGTACTTC. Translated, this gives CASSLGFGGLDEQYF.